This T cell receptor (beta chain) was sequenced for a study of early T cells in non-severe SARS-CoV-2 infection. The study's findings and limits: Matches to VDJdb favored anti-spike CD8 responses and missed private and CD4 specificities.

As concerns this clonotype: The antigen remains unidentified.

TCRdb re-analysed the 5' RACE reads in MiXCR, keeping a single row per CDR3 protein. The sample carries 60,000 or so distinct CDR3 sequences, about 10% recorded once. The sequencing input was whole blood. The sequence was obtained from an adult who was a healthcare worker with PCR-confirmed SARS-CoV-2 infection or an uninfected control (not recorded which).

The CDR3 nucleotides read TGTGCCAGCAGTTCAGTGCCAGATACGCAGTATTTT. Its protein is CASSSVPDTQYF. The V and J genes are TRBV12-3 or TRBV12-4 and TRBJ2-3; D ambiguous. V was cut by 4 bases and J by 4 bases, with 6 bases left in between. This CDR3 region has 12 residues.